Sequencing of this TCR beta chain was carried out in a study of CXCR3-negative and CXCR3-positive naive CD8 T cells. This CDR3 spans 14 amino acids. Germline CDR1 reads SNHLY; CDR2 reads FYNNEI. General study results and limits: Naive subsets expressed similar surface CD5; TRB CDR3 features served to infer TCR strength. More hydrophobic TRB CDR3s occurred in CXCR3-positive than in CXCR3-negative naive cells.

The method, 5' RACE with UMI labels, was used to prepare the TRB cDNA libraries. Using the 5' RACE reads, TCRdb records one entry per CDR3 protein without DNA. The sample's table shows tens of thousands of distinct CDR3 sequences. Of note for this clonotype: The target antigen is unknown.

J is TRBJ2-6 and V is TRBV2. This TCR was recovered from a human donor in good health. Some clones in this sample may be carry-over from other donors' samples. Material: naive CXCR3+ CD8+ T cells from blood. The subset here: CD45RO-CCR7+CD27+CD95- naive CD8+ T cells expressing CXCR3 (TNR3+). CDR3 protein: CASTRVLGANVLTF.